The 9 T cell receptor beta chains listed next were all sequenced from one sample in a study of T cells in Graves' hyperthyroidism and ophthalmopathy. TCR beta CDR3 sequences were amplified from RNA transcripts. HTBI primers were the set used in a first-round RT-PCR of the TCR CDR3. Using its own MiXCR run on the multiplex PCR reads, TCRdb lists one record per CDR3 protein. The table lists about 52,000 distinct CDR3 sequences, roughly 50% of them singletons. Input material: blood. Source of these receptors: a woman in her 50s with Graves' ophthalmopathy.

The chain uses TRBV5-1 and TRBJ1-2; no firm D call. Trimming removed 4 bases at V and 7 bases at J, with 14 bases between. Germline CDR1 reads SGHRS; CDR2 reads YFSETQ. This CDR3 comprises 13 residues. The CDR3 DNA sequence: TGCGCCAGCAGCCCGGACGAGGGAGCTGGCTACACCTTC. Encoded protein: CASSPDEGAGYTF. Supplemented by reference TRBV5-1 and TRBJ1-2, the full variable domain reads KAGVTQTPRYLIKTRGQQVTLSCSPISGHRSVSWYQQTPGQGLQFLFEYFSETQRNKGNFPGRFSGRQFSNSRSEMNVSTLELGDSALYLCASSPDEGAGYTFGSGTRLTVV.

This clonotype appeared many times. This rearrangement joins TRBV7-3 to TRBJ2-2; D uncertain. There are 13 residues in the CDR3. V lost 1 base to trimming and J lost 7 bases, with 7 bases between them. Germline-derived CDR1 and CDR2 are SGHTA and FQGTGA. The DNA for the CDR3 is TGTGCCAGCAGCTTAAATCCCGGCGGGGAGCTGTTTTTT. Amino acids: CASSLNPGGELFF.

This clonotype was seen at least ten times. This sequence joins TRBV15 and TRBJ2-2; maybe TRBD1 (7 bases). The ends were cut back, 6 bases at V and 0 bases at J, with 14 bases in the middle. Per the germline V gene, CDR1 is LNHNV and CDR2 is YYDKDF (reference sequence). The CDR3 sequence is 16 residues long. CDR3 region: CATSLRDSTNTGELFF. CDR3 nucleotides: TGTGCCACCAGTTTGCGGGACAGCACGAACACCGGGGAGCTGTTTTTT.

This clonotype was observed many times. In nucleotides, the CDR3 is TGTGCCAGCAGTTTATCACGGACCTACGAGCAGTACTTC. It codes for CASSLSRTYEQYF. This sequence joins TRBV27 and TRBJ2-7; D is ambiguous. This CDR3 spans 13 amino acids. Germline CDR1 is MNHEY and CDR2 is SMNVEV (reference sequence). The ends were cut back, 0 bases at V and 2 bases at J, with 5 bases in the middle.

This clonotype was seen ten or more times. The V call is TRBV7-9, the J call TRBJ2-1; tentative D call: TRBD2 (5 bases). CDR3 length: 12 amino acids. V was shortened by 5 bases and J by 9 bases, with 11 bases between the two germline ends. The germline V gene encodes CDR1 SEHNR and CDR2 FQNEAQ (reference sequence). CDR3 residues: CASSPAGVEQFF. DNA of the CDR3: TGTGCCAGCAGCCCCGCCGGGGTTGAGCAGTTCTTC.

Comment on this clonotype: The junction departs from the called germline gene at one end, perhaps through a read error. The chain joins TRBV20-1 to TRBJ2-7; D is unresolved. The CDR3 is made up of 13 amino acids. Germline-derived CDR1 and CDR2 are DFQATT and SNEGSKA (reference sequence). The CDR3 reads CSAHGRNSYEQYF. CDR3 nucleotide sequence: TGCAGTGCACACGGCAGGAACTCCTACGAACAGTACTTC.

This clonotype ranks as medium-sized. The chain links TRBV7-2 to TRBJ2-2; D is unresolved. CDR3 size: 17 residues. The germline V and J ends were trimmed by 2 bases and 7 bases, with 20 bases remaining between them. Germline loops: CDR1 SGHTA, CDR2 FQGNSA. CDR3 protein: CASSLSPAGPLGGELFF. CDR3 in DNA: TGTGCCAGCAGCTTATCCCCCGCCGGGCCATTGGGCGGGGAGCTGTTTTTT.

A remark on this clonotype: Sequence at one end of the junction differs from germline and may be a read error. CDR3 residues: CASSSLGDGSYEHYF. The CDR3 DNA sequence: TGTGCCAGCAGCTCCCTGGGGGACGGGAGTTACGAGCACTACTTC. The V gene is TRBV7-8, the J gene TRBJ2-7; maybe TRBD2 (6 bases). This CDR3 has 15 residues. Germline CDR1 SGHVS, CDR2 FQNEAQ.

As to this clonotype: Being one base from a much bigger clone, this may be a read error. This chain joins TRBV25-1 and TRBJ2-7; 8 nucleotides line up with TRBD1. The CDR3 covers 13 residues. The trim removed 5 bases at V and 5 bases at J, leaving 5 bases unmatched. Germline assignment: CDR1 MGHDK and CDR2 SYGVNS. DNA of the CDR3: TGTGCCAGCAGTATCCGACAGGGGCACGAGCAGTACTTC. The encoded protein is CASSIRQGHEQYF.